The source of this TCR beta chain is a study of blood T cell repertoires in COVID-19. Study details: From T cells, B-cell-depleted T cells, or PBMCs came the material, which was cDNA or gDNA.

Germline CDR1 reads SGDLS; CDR2 reads YYNGEE. The CDR3 spans 14 residues. V was pared by 3 bases and J by 5 bases, with 14 bases between. Per the authors' pipeline: How many nucleated cells were present was estimated from reference gene primer amplification. TCRdb's copy holds only in-frame clones and misses some; the assay was immunoSEQ multiplex PCR. The V and J calls and the clone size are those of that table, but D and trimming were determined from the DNA. The repertoire holds about 260,000 clones, with approximately 87% as singletons. This clone came up once. The chain combines TRBV9 with TRBJ1-1; no clear D. The sequence derives from a woman between 40 and 50 years old who had recovered from COVID-19. The sample consisted of peripheral blood. The CDR3 protein is CASSGSRHGTEAFF. CDR3 nucleotides: TGTGCCAGCAGCGGATCACGCCACGGGACTGAAGCTTTCTTT.